The 23 T cell receptor beta chains below come from one sample, sequenced in a study of cytomegalovirus exposure and HLA in healthy donors. PCR amplification relied on 60 Vbeta primers (plus 13 Jbeta primers). The repertoire was sequenced with immunoSEQ multiplex PCR; TCRdb's copy has only in-frame clones and lacks some. The sample has fewer than 250,000 clones; roughly 85% are singletons. The sequenced material came from PBMCs. The source of these receptors is a male donor in good health and CMV-seronegative.

The chain uses TRBV5-6 and TRBJ1-2, with D maybe TRBD1 (5 bases). The CDR3 runs 15 residues. Trimming shortened V by 0 bases and J by 4 bases, and 13 bases separated the two germline ends. Germline V gene data show CDR1 as SGHDT and CDR2 as YYEEEE. The CDR3 region is CASSLGFGGTYGYTF. DNA of the CDR3: TGTGCCAGCAGCTTGGGTTTCGGGGGGACCTATGGCTACACCTTC.

The gene calls are TRBV19 and TRBJ1-5; a weak D match, TRBD1 (5 bases). Germline V CDR1 and CDR2: LNHDA, SQIVND (reference sequence). The CDR3 has 15 residues. With 3 bases removed from V and 0 bases from J, the gap between germline ends came to 9 bases. The CDR3, as DNA: TGTGCCAGTAGTATCGGGGGGTTTAGCAATCAGCCCCAGCATTTT. The encoded protein is CASSIGGFSNQPQHF.

The chain couples TRBV5-1 to TRBJ2-7; the match to TRBD2 covers 10 bases. Germline V CDR1 and CDR2: SGHRS, YFSETQ. J lost 2 bases, V lost 6 bases, and 14 bases had no gene match. The CDR3 contains 17 residues. The CDR3 loop reads CASNRASTGTSAYEQYF. DNA of the CDR3: TGCGCCAGCAACAGGGCTTCAACCGGGACTAGCGCCTACGAGCAGTACTTC.

The chain links TRBV7-9 to TRBJ2-3; D is uncertain. The CDR3 loop spans 12 amino acids. V was trimmed by 2 bases and J by 6 bases, leaving 6 bases between them. Germline lookup yields CDR1 SEHNR and CDR2 FQNEAQ (reference sequence). The CDR3 DNA reads as TGTGCCAGCAGCTTATGGCTTGATACGCAGTATTTT. Protein sequence: CASSLWLDTQYF.

This sequence joins TRBV19 and TRBJ2-5, with 7 nucleotides matching TRBD2. This CDR3 has 14 residues. Looked up from germline, CDR1 is LNHDA and CDR2 is SQIVND (reference sequence). V shed 4 bases and J 5 bases; nucleotides not matched to a gene: 7. This CDR3 is CASSKVAGMETQYF. The CDR3 nucleotides are TGTGCCAGTAGTAAGGTAGCGGGTATGGAGACCCAGTACTTC.

The chain combines TRBV27 with TRBJ1-1, with 11 bases lining up with TRBD1. CDR3 size: 13 residues. CDR1 is MNHEY and CDR2 is SMNVEV in the germline V gene (reference sequence). J lost 5 bases, V lost 6 bases, and 2 bases had no gene match. The CDR3 loop reads CASRGQGETEAFF. The CDR3, as DNA: TGTGCCAGCAGGGGACAGGGGGAGACTGAAGCTTTCTTT.

V usage is TRBV7-8 and J usage is TRBJ2-2; D gene uncertain. Trimming pared 3 bases from V and 5 bases from J, leaving 7 bases between. The CDR3 has 13 amino acids. Germline V gives CDR1 SGHVS, CDR2 FQNEAQ. The CDR3 spells CASSFSLTGELFF. CDR3 coding DNA: TGTGCCAGCAGCTTCTCCCTAACCGGGGAGCTGTTTTTT.

The chain combines TRBV6-5 with TRBJ2-7; D is ambiguous. The CDR3 contains 11 residues. CDR1 is MNHEY and CDR2 is SVGAGI in the germline V gene. V was trimmed by 5 bases and J by 4 bases, leaving 6 bases between them. Here the CDR3 DNA reads TGTGCCAGCAGTAACATTTACGAGCAGTACTTC. Protein sequence: CASSNIYEQYF.

The chain combines TRBV12-5 with TRBJ2-1; the D gene is possibly TRBD1 (6 bases). The germline CDR1 and CDR2 sequences are LGHNT and FRNRAP. Trimming removed 5 bases from V and 5 bases from J, with 13 bases in between. The CDR3 has 14 residues. DNA for the CDR3: TGTGCTAGTGGTGTGGGGGCCCCAAACAATGAGCAGTTCTTC. Encoded protein: CASGVGAPNNEQFF.

The V and J genes are TRBV7-8 and TRBJ2-5, with 9 bases fitting TRBD1. CDR1 SGHVS and CDR2 FQNEAQ come from the germline V gene. CDR3 length: 15 amino acids. V lost 5 bases and J lost 4; bases outside the gene matches: 8. The CDR3 nucleotides are TGTGCCAGCAGCAATAACAGGGGGCTAGGAGAGACCCAGTACTTC. As protein: CASSNNRGLGETQYF.

This clone was recorded a few times. V gene TRBV5-4 combines with J gene TRBJ2-5; TRBD2 matches 7 bases. Per the germline V gene, CDR1 is SGHNT and CDR2 is YYREEE (reference sequence). The CDR3 has 13 amino acids. V was clipped by 9 bases and J by 4 bases; unmatched bases: 9. Here the CDR3 reads CAIRTRLGETQYF. CDR3 nucleotide sequence: TGTGCCATCAGGACTAGATTAGGAGAGACCCAGTACTTC.

This chain connects TRBV5-8 to TRBJ1-1; the D is unclear. Germline CDR1 reads SGHTS; CDR2 reads YDEGEE. Trimming took off 1 base at V and 3 bases at J, with 7 bases between the two ends. This CDR3 is 13 amino acids long. CDR3 protein: CASSLFRDTEAFF. CDR3 nucleotide sequence: TGTGCCAGCAGCTTGTTTCGGGACACTGAAGCTTTCTTT.

As regards this clone: The CDR3 does not close with the conserved phenylalanine or tryptophan, likely indicating a read error. The CDR3 here is CASSYQQGDPYEQYL. The CDR3 nucleotides read TGTGCCAGCAGTTACCAACAGGGGGATCCCTACGAGCAGTACCTC. The V gene is TRBV6-5, the J gene TRBJ2-7, with TRBD1 matching over 8 bases. There are 15 residues in the CDR3. The trim removed 2 bases at V and 2 bases at J, leaving 5 bases unmatched. Germline lookup yields CDR1 MNHEY and CDR2 SVGAGI.

This chain connects TRBV28 to TRBJ2-3; possibly TRBD1 for D (6 bases). Trimming removed 4 bases from V and 2 bases from J, with 19 bases in between. CDR1 and CDR2 (germline): MDHEN, SYDVKM. This CDR3 spans 17 amino acids. The CDR3 protein is CASSSGQLYLFTDTQYF. DNA of the CDR3: TGTGCCAGCAGTTCCGGACAGCTATACCTCTTCACAGATACGCAGTATTTT.

The rearrangement joins TRBV27 to TRBJ2-4, with 12 bases matching TRBD1. This CDR3 has 14 residues. CDR1 is MNHEY, CDR2 SMNVEV, per germline (reference sequence). With V trimmed by 6 bases and J by 7 bases, 4 bases remained unmatched. CDR3: CASSSGTGGNIQYF. The CDR3 nucleotides are TGTGCCAGCAGCTCAGGGACAGGGGGCAACATTCAGTACTTC.

V is TRBV5-6 and J is TRBJ1-2; D is perhaps TRBD1 (5 bases). CDR1 SGHDT and CDR2 YYEEEE come from the germline V gene. The germline V and J ends were trimmed by 0 bases and 0 bases, with 6 bases remaining between them. The CDR3 is made up of 14 amino acids. CDR3 in DNA: TGTGCCAGCAGCTTGGTACAGGCTAACTATGGCTACACCTTC. This sequence encodes CASSLVQANYGYTF.

This chain joins TRBV29-1 and TRBJ1-1; no clear D. Trimming left V 8 bases short and J 3 bases short, with 16 bases between. This CDR3 is 13 amino acids long. Germline CDR1 and CDR2: SQVTM and ANQGSEA. The CDR3 reads CSPTGGVDTEAFF. CDR3 nucleotide sequence: TGCAGCCCGACCGGCGGGGTTGACACTGAAGCTTTCTTT. The variable domain in full, with the rest retrieved from reference TRBV29-1 and TRBJ1-1, is SAVISQKPSRDICQRGTSLTIQCQVDSQVTMMFWYRQQPGQSLTLIATANQGSEATYESGFVIDKFPISRPNLTFSTLTVSNMSPEDSSIYLCSPTGGVDTEAFFGQGTRLTVV.

V is TRBV19 and J is TRBJ2-3, with D hard to call. The CDR3 is made up of 13 amino acids. The V and J ends lost 5 bases and 4 bases respectively, with 10 bases between them. CDR1 is LNHDA and CDR2 is SQIVND in the germline V gene (reference sequence). The CDR3 loop is CASSASLADTQYF. For the CDR3, the DNA is TGTGCCAGTAGTGCCTCGCTAGCAGATACGCAGTATTTT.

The V and J genes are TRBV27 and TRBJ2-4; TRBD2 aligns across 9 bases. The CDR3 has 16 residues. Germline V gene sequence: CDR1 MNHEY, CDR2 SMNVEV (reference sequence). Germline trimming cut 6 bases from V and 0 bases from J; bases unmatched to any gene: 6. The CDR3 protein is CASRLAGMGAKNIQYF. In DNA, the CDR3 is TGTGCCAGCAGACTAGCGGGTATGGGAGCCAAAAACATTCAGTACTTC.

The chain combines TRBV5-5 with TRBJ2-5, with D uncertain. The CDR3 spans 14 residues. Trimming took off 0 bases at V and 1 base at J, with 7 bases between the two ends. Germline CDR1 SGHKS, CDR2 YYEKEE (reference sequence). CDR3 residues: CASSLGGIQETQYF. The CDR3 nucleotides are TGTGCCAGCAGCTTGGGCGGAATCCAAGAGACCCAGTACTTC.

This chain uses TRBV27 with TRBJ2-7; a weak D match, TRBD1 (5 bases). Germline CDR1 reads MNHEY; CDR2 reads SMNVEV (reference sequence). V lost 2 bases and J 4 bases, leaving 12 bases between the germline ends. CDR3 length equals 14 residues. The CDR3 protein is CASSLQGKGYEQYF. Written as DNA, the CDR3 is TGTGCCAGCAGTTTACAGGGAAAGGGGTACGAGCAGTACTTC.

This sequence joins TRBV28 and TRBJ2-7; 16 positions match TRBD2. Germline V gives CDR1 MDHEN, CDR2 SYDVKM. The CDR3 is 17 residues long. Unmatched junction bases numbered 6, after V lost 3 bases and J lost 4 bases. The CDR3 loop reads CASSLTGTSGRGYEQYF. The DNA of the CDR3 is TGTGCCAGCAGTTTGACCGGGACTAGCGGGAGGGGATACGAGCAGTACTTC. Combining the CDR3 with reference TRBV28 and TRBJ2-7 gives the whole variable domain DVKVTQSSRYLVKRTGEKVFLECVQDMDHENMFWYRQDPGLGLRLIYFSYDVKMKEKGDIPEGYSVSREKKERFSLILESASTNQTSMYLCASSLTGTSGRGYEQYFGPGTRLTVT.

The chain employs TRBV11-3 and TRBJ1-1, with D possibly matching TRBD1 (5 bases). Trimming removed 1 base at V and 3 bases at J, with 15 bases between. From germline, CDR1 is SGHNT and CDR2 YENEEA. The CDR3 length is 16 residues. The CDR3 spells CASSLGTRERDTEAFF. For the CDR3, the DNA is TGTGCCAGCAGCTTAGGGACAAGAGAGCGGGACACTGAAGCTTTCTTT.